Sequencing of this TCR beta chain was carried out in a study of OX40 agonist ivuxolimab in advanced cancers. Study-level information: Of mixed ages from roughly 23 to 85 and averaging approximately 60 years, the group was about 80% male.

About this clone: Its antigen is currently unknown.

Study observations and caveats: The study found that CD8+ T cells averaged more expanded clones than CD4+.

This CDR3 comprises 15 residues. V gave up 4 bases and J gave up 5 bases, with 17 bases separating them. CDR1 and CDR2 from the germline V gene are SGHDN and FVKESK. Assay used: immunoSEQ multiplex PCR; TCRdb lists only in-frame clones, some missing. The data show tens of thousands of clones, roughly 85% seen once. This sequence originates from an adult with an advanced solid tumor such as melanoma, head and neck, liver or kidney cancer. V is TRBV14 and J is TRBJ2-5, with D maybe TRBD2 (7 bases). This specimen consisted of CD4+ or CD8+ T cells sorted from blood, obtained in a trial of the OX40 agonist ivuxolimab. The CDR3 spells CASSLFGRGGETQYF. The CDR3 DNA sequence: TGTGCCAGCAGCCTCTTTGGCAGGGGAGGGGAGACCCAGTACTTC.